The 7 T cell receptor beta chains given below trace back to one sample, sequenced in a study of control samples from healthy donors and cancer patients. Repertoires were generated with immunoSEQ multiplex PCR, while TCRdb's copy carries only in-frame clones and drops some. Among about 270,000 clones listed, roughly 80% were seen once. The sample was PBMCs. These TCRs come from a woman between 55 and 75 years old with lung cancer.

The rearrangement links TRBV5-6 to TRBJ2-1; D is possibly TRBD2 (5 bases). V gave up 4 bases and J gave up 7 bases, with 21 bases separating them. Per the germline V gene, CDR1 is SGHDT and CDR2 is YYEEEE. The CDR3 runs 16 residues. CDR3 amino acids: CASSPAGAVGGNEQFF. The DNA of the CDR3 is TGTGCCAGCAGCCCCGCCGGTGCCGTAGGCGGGAATGAGCAGTTCTTC.

V usage is TRBV5-1 and J usage is TRBJ2-1; 8 positions match TRBD2. V lost 4 bases and J lost 5; bases outside the gene matches: 8. The CDR3 loop spans 15 amino acids. CDR1 SGHRS and CDR2 YFSETQ come from the germline V gene. The CDR3, as DNA: TGCGCCAGCAGCGTGGGCCGGGGGGGAAACAATGAGCAGTTCTTC. Translation gives CASSVGRGGNNEQFF.

This clone was picked up one time. This chain links TRBV28 with TRBJ2-3; D ambiguous. Germline loops: CDR1 MDHEN, CDR2 SYDVKM. Trimming pared 10 bases from V and 4 bases from J, leaving 15 bases between. CDR3 length: 13 amino acids. DNA of the CDR3: TGTGCCACAGGCGGAGTTTGGCCAGATACGCAGTATTTT. This sequence encodes CATGGVWPDTQYF.

V is TRBV3-1 (or the pseudogene TRBV3-2) and J is TRBJ1-2; D gene uncertain. The V gene lost 3 bases and the J gene lost 7 bases, with 9 bases spanning the gap. Germline values: CDR1 LGHDT, CDR2 YNNKEL (reference sequence). The CDR3 runs 12 residues. The CDR3 nucleotides are TGTGCCAGCAGCCACCCCCTCGGTGGCTACACCTTC. It yields the protein CASSHPLGGYTF.

The chain recombines TRBV19 with TRBJ1-1; TRBD1 agrees at 7 bases. V dropped 4 bases and J dropped 1; count of bases not matched to a gene: 12. This CDR3 is built from 17 residues. CDR1 is LNHDA, CDR2 SQIVND, per germline (reference sequence). The CDR3 sequence: CASSSWDSPTTNTEAFF. The CDR3, as DNA: TGTGCCAGTAGTAGCTGGGACAGCCCAACTACGAACACTGAAGCTTTCTTT.

The chain employs TRBV20-1 and TRBJ2-1, with TRBD1 as a possible D gene (5 bases). The CDR3 sequence is 14 residues long. The V gene lost 3 bases and the J gene lost 3 bases, with 12 bases spanning the gap. CDR1 is DFQATT, CDR2 SNEGSKA, per germline (reference sequence). The CDR3 reads CSASRGELYNEQFF. The CDR3 DNA follows: TGCAGTGCTAGTAGGGGCGAACTCTACAATGAGCAGTTCTTC.

The gene calls are TRBV18 and TRBJ1-1; 9 bases map to TRBD1. J gave up 1 base and V 4 bases, and 1 base lay outside the gene matches. Germline V CDR1 and CDR2: KGHSH, LQKENI. This CDR3 region has 14 residues. Here the CDR3 DNA reads TGTGCCAGCTCACAGGGACAGGGGAACACTGAAGCTTTCTTT. Its protein product is CASSQGQGNTEAFF.